A single TCR beta chain is shown here with its context. The V gene end was trimmed by 2 bases and the J gene end by 2 bases; junction bases not matched to a gene: 4. CDR3 size: 15 residues. The germline gives CDR1 SGHTA, CDR2 FQGTGA. The source of the sample is a study of blood T cell repertoires in COVID-19. For the study at large: The samples span acute and convalescent COVID-19 from the United States, Italy and Spain. PBMCs, B-cell-depleted T cells, or T cells were the source of the cDNA or gDNA that made up the material.

In the original analysis: It was from reference gene primer amplification that nucleated cell counts were estimated. TCRdb's table, derived via immunoSEQ multiplex PCR, lists solely in-frame clones and lacks some. Clone size and V and J calls were adopted from that table, with D and trimming inferred from the DNA. The table includes just over 150,000 clones, roughly 80% detected once. The gene calls are TRBV7-3 and TRBJ1-2; 8 bases are shared with TRBD1. The sequence was obtained from a man between 60 and 75 years old with acute or convalescent COVID-19. Sample: peripheral blood. CDR3 in amino acids: CASSLAPGGNYGYTF. Here the CDR3 DNA reads TGTGCCAGCAGCTTAGCGCCAGGGGGCAACTATGGCTACACCTTC.